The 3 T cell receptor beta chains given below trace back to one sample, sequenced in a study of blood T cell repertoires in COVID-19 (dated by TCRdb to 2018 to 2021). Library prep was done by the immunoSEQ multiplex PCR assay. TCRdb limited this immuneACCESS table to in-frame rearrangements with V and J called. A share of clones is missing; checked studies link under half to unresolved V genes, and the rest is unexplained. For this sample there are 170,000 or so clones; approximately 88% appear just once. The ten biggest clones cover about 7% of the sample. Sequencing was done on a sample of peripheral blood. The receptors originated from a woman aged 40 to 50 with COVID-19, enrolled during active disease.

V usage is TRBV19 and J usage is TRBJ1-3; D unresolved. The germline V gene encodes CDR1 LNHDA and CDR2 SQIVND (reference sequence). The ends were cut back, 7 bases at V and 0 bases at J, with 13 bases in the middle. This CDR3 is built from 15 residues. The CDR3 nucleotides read TGTGCCAGTAATGCGGCCGGAGCCTCTGGAAACACCATATATTTT. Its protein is CASNAAGASGNTIYF.

The CDR3 nucleotides are TGTGCCAGCAGCCAATCAGAGGCGGCTAATGAAAAACTGTTTTTT. Its protein is CASSQSEAANEKLFF. The chain combines TRBV4-2 with TRBJ1-4; D gene uncertain. Germline V lookup: CDR1 LGHNA, CDR2 YNFKEQ. The CDR3 contains 15 residues. Between the trimmed V and J ends, which lost 2 bases and 3 bases, there was a span of 10 bases.

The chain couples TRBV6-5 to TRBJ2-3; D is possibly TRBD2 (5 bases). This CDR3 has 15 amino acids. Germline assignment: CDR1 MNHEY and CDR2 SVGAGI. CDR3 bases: TGTGCGACCACGTCCGGGGAAACTAGCACAGATACGCAGTATTTT. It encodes CATTSGETSTDTQYF.